This T cell receptor beta chain was captured by sequencing in a study of shared clonotypes between healthy human individuals. Study as a whole: Three plates each covered CD4 naive and memory; CD8 naive two, CD8 memory one.

In the study's own analysis: ImmunoSEQ gave junction-only sequences without quality scores, so filtering differed. Sequencing was performed with immunoSEQ multiplex PCR; in TCRdb, only in-frame clones are kept and a portion is missing. V and J calls and clone size are given by that table; D and trimming were obtained from the DNA. Seen here are about 1.4 million clones, 96% observed once, and the top ten hold 1.2%. Adults of Caucasian background living in Nashville, Tennessee made up all donors. Regarding the study as a whole: The authors expected sequencing depth to affect clonotype sharing among donors.

Points on this clone: Its antigen is undetermined.

Trimming left V 3 bases short and J 5 bases short, with 11 bases between. The CDR3 loop spans 14 amino acids. The germline V gene has CDR1 SGHRS and CDR2 YFSETQ. The material sequenced was naive CD4+ T cells sorted from blood. Subset in this sample: CD45RA+ positively selected. The genes are TRBV5-1 and TRBJ1-4; D possibly corresponds to TRBD1 (5 bases). The TCR originated in a man aged 25-45 years in good health. For the CDR3, the DNA is TGCGCCAGCAGCTCCCGGGACCCAAATGAAAAACTGTTTTTT. The encoded protein is CASSSRDPNEKLFF.